Sequencing of this TCR beta chain was carried out in a study of early T cells in non-severe SARS-CoV-2 infection. The V end lost 4 bases, the J end lost 1 base, and 7 bases lay between the germline ends. Germline-derived CDR1 and CDR2 are LGHDT and YNNKEL (reference sequence). The CDR3 runs to 14 residues. TCRdb used MiXCR to reprocess the 5' RACE reads, holding one entry per CDR3 protein. The sample lists over 35,000 distinct CDR3 sequences, about a tenth occurring once. V is TRBV3-1 and J is TRBJ1-4, with no clear D. The receptor comes from an adult who was a healthcare worker with PCR-confirmed SARS-CoV-2 infection or an uninfected control (not recorded which). Sequencing input: whole blood. CDR3 residues: CASSLRGTNEKLFF. The DNA for the CDR3 is TGTGCCAGCAGCCTCCGGGGAACTAATGAAAAACTGTTTTTT.